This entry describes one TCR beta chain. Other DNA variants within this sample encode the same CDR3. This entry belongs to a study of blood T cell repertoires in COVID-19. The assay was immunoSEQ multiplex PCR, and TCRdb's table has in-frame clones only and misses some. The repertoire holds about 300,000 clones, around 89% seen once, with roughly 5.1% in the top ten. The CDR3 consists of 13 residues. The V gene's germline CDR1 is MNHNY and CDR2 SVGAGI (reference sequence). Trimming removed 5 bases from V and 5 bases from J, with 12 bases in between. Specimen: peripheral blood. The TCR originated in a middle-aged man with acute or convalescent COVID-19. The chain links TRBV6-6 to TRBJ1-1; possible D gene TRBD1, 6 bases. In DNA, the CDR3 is TGTGCCAGCAGTCTACAGGGAGGGACTGAAGCTTTCTTT. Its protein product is CASSLQGGTEAFF.